This is a list of T cell receptor beta chains from one sample in a study of T cell responses to AZD1222 COVID-19 vaccine. Some clones are missing from TCRdb's copy, which holds only in-frame ones; the method was immunoSEQ multiplex PCR. The repertoire holds 150,000 to 200,000 clones, with approximately 90% as singletons. Source: peripheral blood, taken on day 0 of AZD1222 vaccination. The receptor set was obtained from an adult in good health. CDR3s include the opening cysteine and the closing phenylalanine or tryptophan. The order of the fields is D gene, V gene, J gene, clone size, CDR3 length, CDR3 DNA, CDR3 protein. A D gene is named only where the DNA matches it firmly. The size entry is marked missing in some rows and otherwise reads once, few, many or a size class.

d_call: .; v_call: TRBV6-1; j_call: TRBJ1-3; clone_size: .; cdr3_length: 15; cdr3_nt: TGTGCCAGCAGTGAAGAAAGCACCCCTATCGTCTCCATATATTTT; cdr3_aa: CASSEESTPIVSIYF
d_call: TRBD2; v_call: TRBV5-4; j_call: TRBJ2-5; clone_size: once; cdr3_length: 16; cdr3_nt: TGTGCCAGCAGACCGGGACTAGCGGGGAAACAAGAGACCCAGTACTTC; cdr3_aa: CASRPGLAGKQETQYF
d_call: .; v_call: TRBV27; j_call: TRBJ1-1; clone_size: few; cdr3_length: 18; cdr3_nt: TGTGCCAGCAGTTTATCGATCCCGGGCAGGAGCATGAACACTGAAGCTTTCTTT; cdr3_aa: CASSLSIPGRSMNTEAFF
d_call: TRBD2; v_call: TRBV25-1; j_call: TRBJ2-5; clone_size: .; cdr3_length: 16; cdr3_nt: TGTGCCAGCAGTGCAGAGCGGGAGTATTACCAAGAGACCCAGTACTTC; cdr3_aa: CASSAEREYYQETQYF
d_call: .; v_call: TRBV13; j_call: TRBJ2-2; clone_size: once; cdr3_length: 14; cdr3_nt: TGTGCCAGCAGCTTAGCGGCTAGCACCGGGGAGCTGTTTTTT; cdr3_aa: CASSLAASTGELFF
d_call: .; v_call: TRBV30; j_call: TRBJ2-2; clone_size: .; cdr3_length: 12; cdr3_nt: TGTGCCTGGACTGGATCGGCCGGGGAGCTGTTTTTT; cdr3_aa: CAWTGSAGELFF
d_call: .; v_call: TRBV15; j_call: TRBJ2-3; clone_size: .; cdr3_length: 14; cdr3_nt: TGTGCCACCAGCAGAGATACTGTAGCCGATACGCAGTATTTT; cdr3_aa: CATSRDTVADTQYF
d_call: TRBD1; v_call: TRBV27; j_call: TRBJ2-7; clone_size: .; cdr3_length: 13; cdr3_nt: TGTGCCAGCAGTCAGTTACAGGGGTACGAGCAGTACTTC; cdr3_aa: CASSQLQGYEQYF
d_call: .; v_call: TRBV2; j_call: TRBJ1-1; clone_size: .; cdr3_length: 13; cdr3_nt: TGTGCCAGCAGTGATAGACGGAACACTGAAGCTTTCTTT; cdr3_aa: CASSDRRNTEAFF
d_call: TRBD2; v_call: TRBV2; j_call: TRBJ2-7; clone_size: .; cdr3_length: 14; cdr3_nt: TGTGCCATCGGGACTAGCGGGGGGACTCGTGAGCAGTACTTC; cdr3_aa: CAIGTSGGTREQYF
d_call: .; v_call: TRBV6-1; j_call: TRBJ1-3; clone_size: .; cdr3_length: 13; cdr3_nt: TGTGCCAGCAGTGAGTACTCTGGAAACACCATATATTTT; cdr3_aa: CASSEYSGNTIYF
d_call: TRBD1; v_call: TRBV7-2; j_call: TRBJ1-1; clone_size: once; cdr3_length: 13; cdr3_nt: TGTGCCAGCAGCGGGGACAGGGTAGGTGAAGCTTTCTTT; cdr3_aa: CASSGDRVGEAFF
d_call: TRBD1; v_call: TRBV12-5; j_call: TRBJ1-1; clone_size: .; cdr3_length: 15; cdr3_nt: TGTGCTAGTGGTTTGGCGACAGGGATGCGTACTGAAGCTTTCTTT; cdr3_aa: CASGLATGMRTEAFF
d_call: .; v_call: TRBV3-1/TRBV3-2; j_call: TRBJ1-6; clone_size: .; cdr3_length: 14; cdr3_nt: TGTGCCATCTCCGACAGCTCCTATAATTCACCCCTCCACTTT; cdr3_aa: CAISDSSYNSPLHF
d_call: TRBD1; v_call: TRBV7-9; j_call: TRBJ2-7; clone_size: .; cdr3_length: 15; cdr3_nt: TGTGCCAGCAGCTTAAGGGGACAGGGGTCCTACGAGCAGTACTTC; cdr3_aa: CASSLRGQGSYEQYF
d_call: .; v_call: TRBV19; j_call: TRBJ2-5; clone_size: .; cdr3_length: 14; cdr3_nt: TGTGCCAGTAGTATAGATCGCATTGGGAAAGGCCAGTACTTC; cdr3_aa: CASSIDRIGKGQYF
d_call: TRBD1; v_call: TRBV5-1; j_call: TRBJ1-4; clone_size: .; cdr3_length: 16; cdr3_nt: TGCGCCAGCAGCCAGACAACAGGGGGCGCGGGTGAAAAACTGTTTTTT; cdr3_aa: CASSQTTGGAGEKLFF
d_call: .; v_call: TRBV5-6; j_call: TRBJ1-2; clone_size: .; cdr3_length: 15; cdr3_nt: TGTGCCAGCAGCTTGCCGGGACTGACCAACTATGGCTACACCTTC; cdr3_aa: CASSLPGLTNYGYTF
d_call: TRBD1; v_call: TRBV19; j_call: TRBJ2-1; clone_size: .; cdr3_length: 13; cdr3_nt: TGTGCCAGTAACCCGACAGGGGTCACCCTGCTACTCTTC; cdr3_aa: CASNPTGVTLLLF
d_call: .; v_call: TRBV6-2/TRBV6-3; j_call: TRBJ2-1; clone_size: .; cdr3_length: 18; cdr3_nt: TGTGCCAGCAGTTACTCTATGTCGGGCAGGGTCTCCTACAATGAGCAGTTCTTC; cdr3_aa: CASSYSMSGRVSYNEQFF
d_call: .; v_call: TRBV2; j_call: TRBJ2-7; clone_size: .; cdr3_length: 11; cdr3_nt: TGTGCCACCAGGGAGTCCTACGAGCAGTACTTC; cdr3_aa: CATRESYEQYF
d_call: .; v_call: TRBV13; j_call: TRBJ1-4; clone_size: .; cdr3_length: 14; cdr3_nt: TGTGCCAGCAGCTTACAACAGTCTAATGAAAAACTGTTTTTT; cdr3_aa: CASSLQQSNEKLFF
d_call: .; v_call: TRBV19; j_call: TRBJ2-2; clone_size: .; cdr3_length: 14; cdr3_nt: TGTGCCAGTAGTGCCCGGACCGGGACCGGGGAGCTGTTTTTT; cdr3_aa: CASSARTGTGELFF
d_call: TRBD2; v_call: TRBV2; j_call: TRBJ2-4; clone_size: .; cdr3_length: 17; cdr3_nt: TGTGCCAGCAGCGTTGGTGGGAGGGGACTAGCCAAAAACATTCAGTACTTC; cdr3_aa: CASSVGGRGLAKNIQYF
d_call: TRBD1; v_call: TRBV7-2; j_call: TRBJ1-2; clone_size: .; cdr3_length: 15; cdr3_nt: TGTGCCAGCAGCTCCGACAGGGTTGGGGACTATGGCTACACCTTC; cdr3_aa: CASSSDRVGDYGYTF
d_call: .; v_call: TRBV12-3/TRBV12-4; j_call: TRBJ1-1; clone_size: once; cdr3_length: 13; cdr3_nt: TGTGCCAGCAGTGGCCCTATGAACACTGAAGCTTTCTTT; cdr3_aa: CASSGPMNTEAFF
d_call: .; v_call: TRBV6-5; j_call: TRBJ1-1; clone_size: .; cdr3_length: 15; cdr3_nt: TGTGCCAGCAGCTCACGGCGTAGGGAGGGGACTGAAGCTTTCTTT; cdr3_aa: CASSSRRREGTEAFF
d_call: .; v_call: TRBV7-2; j_call: TRBJ2-1; clone_size: .; cdr3_length: 15; cdr3_nt: TGTGCCAGCAGCCACCGGACAGAGAACTACAATGAGCAGTTCTTC; cdr3_aa: CASSHRTENYNEQFF
d_call: TRBD2; v_call: TRBV7-2; j_call: TRBJ2-1; clone_size: .; cdr3_length: 12; cdr3_nt: TGTGCCAGCAGCGGGACTATCGATGAGCAGTTCTTC; cdr3_aa: CASSGTIDEQFF
d_call: .; v_call: TRBV12-3/TRBV12-4; j_call: TRBJ1-2; clone_size: few; cdr3_length: 13; cdr3_nt: TGTGCCAGCGGTTCGGAGGGATCTTATGGCTACACCTTC; cdr3_aa: CASGSEGSYGYTF
d_call: .; v_call: TRBV7-2; j_call: TRBJ1-3; clone_size: .; cdr3_length: 13; cdr3_nt: TGTGCCAGCAGCTTCGGGGGCGTTTACACCATATATTTT; cdr3_aa: CASSFGGVYTIYF
d_call: TRBD1; v_call: TRBV5-1; j_call: TRBJ2-1; clone_size: .; cdr3_length: 15; cdr3_nt: TGCGCCAGCAGCCGACAGGGGACGGTGTACAATGAGCAGTTCTTC; cdr3_aa: CASSRQGTVYNEQFF
d_call: .; v_call: TRBV30; j_call: TRBJ2-6; clone_size: .; cdr3_length: 16; cdr3_nt: TGTGCCTGGAGTCCCAGGGTTCTCTCTGGGGCCAACGTCCTGACTTTC; cdr3_aa: CAWSPRVLSGANVLTF
d_call: TRBD2; v_call: TRBV7-6; j_call: TRBJ2-1; clone_size: .; cdr3_length: 15; cdr3_nt: TGTGCCAGCAGCTTAGGGGGGAGGGCTTCCAATGAGCAGTTCTTC; cdr3_aa: CASSLGGRASNEQFF
d_call: .; v_call: TRBV18; j_call: TRBJ1-1; clone_size: once; cdr3_length: 13; cdr3_nt: TGTGCCAGCTCACCAAGCCAGCTTAAGGAAGCTTTCTTT; cdr3_aa: CASSPSQLKEAFF
d_call: .; v_call: TRBV7-6; j_call: TRBJ1-5; clone_size: .; cdr3_length: 15; cdr3_nt: TGTGCCAGCAGCTTAGATACAGGGTTCGCTCAGCCCCAGCATTTT; cdr3_aa: CASSLDTGFAQPQHF
d_call: .; v_call: TRBV28; j_call: TRBJ1-3; clone_size: .; cdr3_length: 14; cdr3_nt: TGTGCCAGCAGTTTCATCAGAAACGGTAACACCATATATTTT; cdr3_aa: CASSFIRNGNTIYF
d_call: TRBD1; v_call: TRBV19; j_call: TRBJ1-5; clone_size: .; cdr3_length: 15; cdr3_nt: TGTGCCAGTAGTATGGGACAGGGGATCAATCAGCCCCAGCATTTT; cdr3_aa: CASSMGQGINQPQHF
d_call: TRBD2; v_call: TRBV3-1/TRBV3-2; j_call: TRBJ2-3; clone_size: .; cdr3_length: 16; cdr3_nt: TGTGCCAGCAGCCAAGCCCCGGGGGGGTGGATAGATACGCAGTATTTT; cdr3_aa: CASSQAPGGWIDTQYF
d_call: TRBD1; v_call: TRBV30; j_call: TRBJ1-2; clone_size: .; cdr3_length: 12; cdr3_nt: TGTGCCTGGGACAGGGCGAACTATGGCTACACCTTC; cdr3_aa: CAWDRANYGYTF
d_call: .; v_call: TRBV19; j_call: TRBJ1-2; clone_size: .; cdr3_length: 14; cdr3_nt: TGTGCCAGTACCCCGGGGACGGACCCCTATGGCTACACCTTC; cdr3_aa: CASTPGTDPYGYTF
d_call: .; v_call: TRBV10-2; j_call: TRBJ1-6; clone_size: .; cdr3_length: 13; cdr3_nt: TGCGCCAGCAGTGAGTCCGACCCTCACACCCTCCACTTT; cdr3_aa: CASSESDPHTLHF
d_call: .; v_call: TRBV30; j_call: TRBJ1-5; clone_size: .; cdr3_length: 15; cdr3_nt: TGTGCCTGGAGTGTAGGGCTCAATAGCAATCAGCCCCAGCATTTT; cdr3_aa: CAWSVGLNSNQPQHF
d_call: .; v_call: TRBV7-2; j_call: TRBJ1-2; clone_size: few; cdr3_length: 11; cdr3_nt: TGTGCCAGGGAACAGGGCGAGGGCTACACCTTC; cdr3_aa: CAREQGEGYTF
d_call: .; v_call: TRBV28; j_call: TRBJ1-4; clone_size: .; cdr3_length: 16; cdr3_nt: TGTGCCAGCAGTTTATCCCCGGGGACCGGCAATAAAAAACTGTTTTTT; cdr3_aa: CASSLSPGTGNKKLFF